What follows are 6 T cell receptor beta chains derived from one specimen sequenced in a study of beta chain features in type 1 diabetes. Overall study findings and caveats: Among patients with Type 1 diabetes, TCRB CDR3s were moderately but significantly shorter in every one of the four CD4+ subsets.

cDNA synthesis used the whole RNA isolate, giving expressed TCRB sequences. Repertoires were generated with immunoSEQ multiplex PCR, while TCRdb's copy carries only in-frame clones and drops some. The sample has more than 300,000 clones; around a tenth are singletons. What these receptors recognize is not known. Material for sequencing was central memory CD4+ T cells from blood. The receptors come from a man aged 30 to 39 with type 1 diabetes.

This clone came up a few times. Since no conserved phenylalanine or tryptophan closes the CDR3, a read error is the likely cause. It is unclear where the CDR3 begins or ends on the DNA, so no DNA is shown, and the CDR3 is as TCRdb lists it. CDR3 sequence reads: CASSNQKD. The chain recombines TRBV6-5 with TRBJ1-4. CDR1 is MNHEY and CDR2 is SVGAGI in the germline V gene. The CDR3 contains 8 residues when both ends are counted.

At least ten counts were recorded for this clone. The chain is built from TRBV27 and TRBJ2-7; D tentatively reads TRBD1 or TRBD2 (5 bases each). In germline, CDR1 is MNHEY, CDR2 SMNVEV (reference sequence). The CDR3 contains 13 residues. The germline V and J ends were trimmed by 5 bases and 3 bases, with 11 bases remaining between them. CDR3: CASSEGRIYEQYF. Written as DNA, the CDR3 is TGTGCCAGCAGTGAGGGACGGATCTACGAGCAGTACTTC.

The rearrangement links TRBV5-6 to TRBJ1-2; D is ambiguous. V dropped 1 base and J dropped 4 bases, with 8 bases sitting between them. CDR1 is SGHDT and CDR2 is YYEEEE in the germline V gene. The CDR3 totals 13 residues. CDR3 coding DNA: TGTGCCAGCAGCTTGCAGACCTTCTATGGCTACACCTTC. It codes for CASSLQTFYGYTF.

This clone was observed many times. The V call is TRBV5-1, the J call TRBJ1-3, with D unresolved. Germline values: CDR1 SGHRS, CDR2 YFSETQ. There are 15 residues in the CDR3. Between the trimmed V and J ends, which lost 0 bases and 4 bases, there was a span of 11 bases. Written as DNA, the CDR3 is TGCGCCAGCAGCTTGGACCCAGCCACAGGAAACACCATATATTTT. It codes for CASSLDPATGNTIYF.

The chain carries TRBV11-3 and TRBJ2-5; D is unresolved. Deletions cut 4 bases from V and 1 base from J, with 1 base between. CDR3 length: 11 residues. Germline lookup yields CDR1 SGHNT and CDR2 YENEEA. The CDR3 bases are TGTGCCAGCAGCTCCCAAGAGACCCAGTACTTC. Translated: CASSSQETQYF.

The V call is TRBV5-5, the J call TRBJ2-5; D is unresolved. V lost 2 bases and J 4 bases, leaving 12 bases between the germline ends. Germline CDR1 reads SGHKS; CDR2 reads YYEKEE (reference sequence). The CDR3 totals 14 residues. CDR3 in DNA: TGTGCCAGCAGCTTAGTTTATCCTCGAGAGACCCAGTACTTC. This gives the protein CASSLVYPRETQYF.